These T cell receptor beta chains were read from a single sample in a study of T cells in tuberculosis. The repertoire was sequenced with immunoSEQ multiplex PCR; TCRdb's copy has only in-frame clones and lacks some. In the table there are more than 35,000 clones, about 95% of which are singletons. The material sequenced was PBMCs. Receptors originate from a donor between 10 and 35 years old with latent tuberculosis or without tuberculosis infection. The CDR3 runs from the conserved cysteine through the conserved F or W. The D gene is left open where the match is weak. Clone size is stated in some rows and not others, as once, few, many or a class when expanded.

J gene | D gene | V gene | CDR3 length | clone size | CDR3 protein | CDR3 DNA
TRBJ1-1 | - | TRBV7-2 | 13 | - | CASSLRGNTEAFF | TGTGCCAGCAGTCTCCGGGGGAACACTGAAGCTTTCTTT
TRBJ2-7 | TRBD2 | TRBV27 | 16 | - | CASRGSGGASSYEQYF | TGTGCCAGCAGAGGATCGGGAGGAGCTTCATCCTACGAGCAGTACTTC
TRBJ2-7 | - | TRBV11-3 | 14 | - | CASSLSTGTYEQYF | TGTGCCAGCAGCTTATCGACAGGAACCTACGAGCAGTACTTC
TRBJ1-2 | - | TRBV29-1 | 14 | - | CSVLAVGVSDGYTF | TGCAGCGTACTTGCGGTAGGGGTTTCAGATGGCTACACCTTC
TRBJ2-1 | TRBD1 | TRBV2 | 12 | - | CAGGQGVNEQFF | TGTGCCGGGGGACAGGGGGTGAATGAGCAGTTCTTC
TRBJ1-1 | - | TRBV18 | 15 | - | CASSLGEGQLTEAFF | TGTGCCAGCTCACTAGGGGAAGGGCAGCTCACTGAAGCTTTCTTT
TRBJ2-7 | - | TRBV6-5 | 14 | - | CASRGWGDAYEQYF | TGTGCCAGCAGAGGGTGGGGGGACGCCTACGAGCAGTACTTC
TRBJ1-1 | - | TRBV13 | 13 | - | CASSSDTRTEAFF | TGTGCCAGCAGCTCGGACACGAGAACTGAAGCTTTCTTT
TRBJ1-5 | TRBD1 | TRBV5-1 | 15 | - | CASSLGEGANQPQHF | TGCGCCAGCAGCTTGGGTGAGGGGGCTAATCAGCCCCAGCATTTT
TRBJ2-5 | TRBD2 | TRBV11-2 | 16 | - | CASSRGLAGDEETQYF | TGTGCCAGCAGCCGTGGACTAGCGGGAGATGAGGAGACCCAGTACTTC
TRBJ2-1 | - | TRBV6-1 | 14 | - | CASSGPLSYNEQFF | TGTGCCAGCAGTGGTCCCCTCTCCTACAATGAGCAGTTCTTC
TRBJ2-3 | TRBD1 | TRBV7-3 | 14 | - | CASSPGGWTDTQYF | TGTGCCAGCAGCCCAGGGGGTTGGACAGATACGCAGTATTTT
TRBJ1-4 | - | TRBV21-1 | 16 | - | CASSNGQGANNEKLFF | TGTGCCAGCAGCAACGGACAGGGGGCTAATAATGAAAAACTGTTTTTT
TRBJ1-2 | - | TRBV6-4 | 15 | - | CASSDGRRKIDGYTF | TGTGCCAGCAGTGATGGAAGGCGGAAGATCGATGGCTACACCTTC
TRBJ2-1 | - | TRBV19 | 16 | - | CASSDQGGPSVNEQFF | TGTGCCAGTAGTGACCAGGGTGGCCCCTCGGTGAATGAGCAGTTCTTC
TRBJ2-7 | TRBD1 | TRBV27 | 14 | - | CASSTGTGSYEQYF | TGTGCCAGCAGTACCGGGACAGGGTCCTACGAGCAGTACTTC
TRBJ2-7 | - | TRBV18 | 15 | - | CASSLGQSGTYEQYF | TGTGCCAGCTCCCTTGGACAGTCCGGAACCTACGAGCAGTACTTC
TRBJ2-7 | - | TRBV6-5 | 15 | - | CASSYSGHGSYEQYF | TGTGCCAGCAGTTACTCGGGACACGGATCCTACGAGCAGTACTTC
TRBJ1-4 | TRBD1 | TRBV2 | 15 | - | CASSEQGQGGEKLFF | TGTGCCAGCAGTGAACAGGGACAGGGTGGTGAAAAACTGTTTTTT
TRBJ2-7 | TRBD1 | TRBV5-6 | 15 | - | CASSVDRGLSYEQYF | TGTGCCAGCAGCGTGGACAGGGGACTTTCCTACGAGCAGTACTTC
TRBJ2-7 | - | TRBV6-5 | 16 | once | CASSYSTGQNIYEQYF | TGTGCCAGCAGTTACTCCACAGGGCAGAATATCTACGAGCAGTACTTC
TRBJ2-6 | TRBD1 | TRBV5-8 | 15 | - | CASSPRGRGANVLTF | TGTGCCAGCAGCCCCAGGGGGCGGGGGGCCAACGTCCTGACTTTC
TRBJ2-2 | - | TRBV11-2 | 17 | - | CASSLTPPREIVGELFF | TGTGCCAGCAGCTTAACTCCCCCTCGGGAGATTGTCGGGGAGCTGTTTTTT
TRBJ2-7 | TRBD2 | TRBV9 | 14 | - | CASSAGTTSFEQYF | TGTGCCAGCAGCGCCGGGACTACCTCTTTCGAGCAGTACTTC
TRBJ1-5 | - | TRBV30 | 13 | - | CAWSLGRDQPQHF | TGTGCCTGGAGTCTCGGGAGAGATCAGCCCCAGCATTTT
TRBJ2-1 | TRBD2 | TRBV29-1 | 14 | - | CSVATSGEHNEQFF | TGCAGCGTAGCTACTAGCGGGGAGCACAATGAGCAGTTCTTC
TRBJ2-7 | TRBD2 | TRBV6-1 | 16 | - | CASSEGGVSGVYEQYF | TGTGCCAGCAGTGAAGGAGGAGTTAGCGGGGTCTACGAGCAGTACTTC
TRBJ2-7 | - | TRBV21-1 | 14 | - | CASSTLESGYEQYF | TGTGCCAGCAGCACCCTAGAGAGTGGCTACGAGCAGTACTTC
TRBJ2-5 | - | TRBV5-4 | 16 | once | CASSLLTGIVKETQYF | TGTGCCAGCAGCCTATTGACAGGAATCGTCAAAGAGACCCAGTACTTC
TRBJ2-2 | TRBD2 | TRBV5-1 | 15 | - | CASSFSASGTGELFF | TGCGCCAGCAGCTTTTCGGCTAGCGGCACCGGGGAGCTGTTTTTT
TRBJ2-1 | - | TRBV7-8 | 13 | - | CASIRSWENEQFF | TGTGCCAGCATCCGATCCTGGGAGAATGAGCAGTTCTTC
TRBJ2-3 | - | TRBV5-1 | 15 | - | CASSFRTEATDTQYF | TGCGCCAGCAGCTTTCGGACAGAAGCGACAGATACGCAGTATTTT
TRBJ1-1 | - | TRBV2 | 12 | - | CASSLGGPEAFF | TGTGCCAGCTCCCTCGGGGGGCCTGAAGCTTTCTTT
TRBJ1-2 | - | TRBV19 | 13 | - | CASLRGWNYGYTF | TGTGCCAGCCTCAGGGGATGGAACTATGGCTACACCTTC
TRBJ1-3 | - | TRBV18 | 16 | once | CASSPQEVGIGNTIYF | TGTGCCAGCTCACCACAGGAGGTGGGGATAGGAAACACCATATATTTT
TRBJ1-1 | - | TRBV29-1 | 11 | - | CSVEDSSEAFF | TGCAGCGTTGAAGACAGTTCTGAAGCTTTCTTT
TRBJ1-1 | - | TRBV10-1 | 15 | - | CASSPRGFLNTEAFF | TGCGCCAGCAGTCCAAGGGGGTTTTTGAACACTGAAGCTTTCTTT
TRBJ2-7 | TRBD1 | TRBV18 | 15 | - | CASSPPGTVTYEQYF | TGTGCCAGCTCACCACCCGGGACAGTTACCTACGAGCAGTACTTC
TRBJ2-2 | - | TRBV7-3 | 14 | - | CASSLGVASGELFF | TGTGCCAGCAGCTTAGGAGTAGCGTCCGGGGAGCTGTTTTTT
TRBJ2-3 | TRBD2 | TRBV2 | 14 | - | CASGWRGSTDTQYF | TGTGCCAGCGGGTGGCGGGGGAGCACAGATACGCAGTATTTT
TRBJ1-1 | TRBD1 | TRBV4-1 | 18 | - | CASSQDPLGTVLLIEAFF | TGCGCCAGCAGCCAAGACCCTCTGGGGACAGTCCTTTTAATTGAAGCTTTCTTT
TRBJ2-3 | - | TRBV5-1 | 14 | once | CASSFGVRTDTQYF | TGCGCCAGCAGCTTCGGGGTAAGGACAGATACGCAGTATTTT
TRBJ2-1 | - | TRBV6-5 | 12 | - | CASRTWSNEQFF | TGTGCCAGCAGGACCTGGAGTAATGAGCAGTTCTTC
TRBJ2-1 | - | TRBV29-1 | 11 | - | CSVEGTSKQFF | TGCAGCGTTGAAGGGACATCGAAGCAGTTCTTC
TRBJ2-7 | TRBD2 | TRBV27 | 15 | - | CASSLSPAGVVEQYF | TGTGCCAGCAGTTTATCCCCGGCGGGAGTCGTTGAGCAGTACTTC
TRBJ2-5 | TRBD1 | TRBV7-9 | 17 | - | CASSLGGQGAPQETQYF | TGTGCCAGCAGCTTGGGGGGACAGGGGGCCCCACAAGAGACCCAGTACTTC
TRBJ1-1 | - | TRBV19 | 15 | - | CASSISQVKATEAFF | TGTGCCAGTAGTATTAGTCAGGTAAAGGCCACTGAAGCTTTCTTT
TRBJ2-2 | - | TRBV7-7 | 16 | - | CASSLHPGSGDGELFF | TGTGCCAGCAGCTTACATCCAGGCTCCGGGGACGGGGAGCTGTTTTTT
TRBJ1-2 | - | TRBV6-1 | 14 | few | CASSDRGGFDGYTF | TGTGCCAGCAGTGATAGGGGAGGGTTCGATGGCTACACCTTC
TRBJ2-5 | - | TRBV19 | 16 | - | CASSGLGSLAQETQYF | TGTGCCAGTAGTGGTTTGGGGAGCCTAGCCCAAGAGACCCAGTACTTC
TRBJ1-2 | TRBD1 | TRBV7-6 | 18 | - | CASSPIYMGDRGNYGYTF | TGTGCCAGCAGCCCCATATATATGGGGGACAGGGGTAACTATGGCTACACCTTC
TRBJ1-3 | TRBD1 | TRBV15 | 19 | - | CATSREALGQGAQGNTIYF | TGTGCCACCAGCAGAGAAGCCTTGGGACAGGGGGCGCAAGGAAACACCATATATTTT